The T cell receptor (beta chain) described here comes from a study of cytomegalovirus exposure and HLA in healthy donors. The PCR contained 60 Vbeta and 13 Jbeta primers. Sequenced by immunoSEQ multiplex PCR; TCRdb stores in-frame clones only, minus some. The profile covers some 140,000 clones, with approximately 61% appearing a single time and around 2.5% taken by the ten largest. This clone was observed a handful of times. V lost 4 bases, J lost 8 bases, and 8 bases lay in between. Per germline, CDR1 SGHDN and CDR2 FVKESK. The CDR3 runs 11 residues. This clonotype was sampled from a woman aged 35 to 49 in good health and CMV-seronegative. The sample taken for sequencing was PBMCs. The rearrangement links TRBV14 to TRBJ1-2; the D gene is possibly TRBD1 (5 bases). The CDR3 DNA follows: TGTGCCAGCAGCCGTGGGGGGGGCTACACCTTC. Protein sequence: CASSRGGGYTF.